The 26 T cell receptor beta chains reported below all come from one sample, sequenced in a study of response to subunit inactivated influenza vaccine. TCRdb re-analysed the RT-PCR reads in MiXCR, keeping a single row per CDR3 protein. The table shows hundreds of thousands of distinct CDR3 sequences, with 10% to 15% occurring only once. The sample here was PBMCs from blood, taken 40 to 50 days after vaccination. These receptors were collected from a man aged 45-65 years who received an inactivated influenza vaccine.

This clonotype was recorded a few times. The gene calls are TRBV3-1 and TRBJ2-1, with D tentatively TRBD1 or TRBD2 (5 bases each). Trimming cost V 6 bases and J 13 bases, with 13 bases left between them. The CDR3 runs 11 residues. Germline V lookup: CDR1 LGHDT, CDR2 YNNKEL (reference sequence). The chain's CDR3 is CASRQTGHQFF. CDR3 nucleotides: TGTGCCAGCAGACAGACGGGGCACCAGTTCTTC.

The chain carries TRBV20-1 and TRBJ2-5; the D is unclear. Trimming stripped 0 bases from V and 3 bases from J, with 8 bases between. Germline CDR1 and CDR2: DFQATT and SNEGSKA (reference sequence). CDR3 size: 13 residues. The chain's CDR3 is CSARDNRKETQYF. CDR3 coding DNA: TGCAGTGCTAGAGATAACAGAAAAGAGACCCAGTACTTC.

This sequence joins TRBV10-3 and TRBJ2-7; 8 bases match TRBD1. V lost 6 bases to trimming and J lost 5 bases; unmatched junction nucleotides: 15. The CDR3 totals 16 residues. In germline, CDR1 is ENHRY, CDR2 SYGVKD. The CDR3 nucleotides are TGTGCCATCAGGCCGGGACAGGTCCAATCCGGCGACGAGCAGTACTTC. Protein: CAIRPGQVQSGDEQYF.

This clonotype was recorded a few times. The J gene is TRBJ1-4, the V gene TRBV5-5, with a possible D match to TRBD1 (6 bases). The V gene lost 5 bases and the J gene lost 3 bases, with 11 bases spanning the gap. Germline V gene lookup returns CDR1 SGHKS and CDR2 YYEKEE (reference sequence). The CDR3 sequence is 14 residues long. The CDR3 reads CASSSTGPNEKLFF. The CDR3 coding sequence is TGTGCCAGCAGTAGCACAGGGCCTAATGAAAAACTGTTTTTT.

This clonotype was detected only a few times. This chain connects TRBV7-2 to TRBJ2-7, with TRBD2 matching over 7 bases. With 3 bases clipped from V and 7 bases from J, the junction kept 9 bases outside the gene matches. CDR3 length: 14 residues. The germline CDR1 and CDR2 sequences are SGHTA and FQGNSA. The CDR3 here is CASSFQAGAREQYF. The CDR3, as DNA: TGTGCCAGCAGCTTTCAGGCGGGAGCAAGGGAGCAGTACTTC.

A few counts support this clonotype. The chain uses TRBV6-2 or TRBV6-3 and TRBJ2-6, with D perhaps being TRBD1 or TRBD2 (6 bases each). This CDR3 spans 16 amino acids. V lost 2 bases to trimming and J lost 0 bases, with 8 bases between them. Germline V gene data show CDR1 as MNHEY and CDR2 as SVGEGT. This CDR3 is CASSYRGDSGANVLTF. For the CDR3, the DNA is TGTGCCAGCAGTTACAGGGGGGACTCTGGGGCCAACGTCCTGACTTTC.

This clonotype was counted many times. The CDR3 DNA reads TGTGCCAGCAGCTTAGGCAGCGGAGCTACCTACGAGCAGTACTTC. This codes for CASSLGSGATYEQYF. V usage is TRBV7-2 and J usage is TRBJ2-7, with D maybe TRBD2 (5 bases). The CDR3 totals 15 residues. V was shortened by 1 base and J by 2 bases, with 12 bases between the two germline ends. Germline V gene lookup returns CDR1 SGHTA and CDR2 FQGNSA.

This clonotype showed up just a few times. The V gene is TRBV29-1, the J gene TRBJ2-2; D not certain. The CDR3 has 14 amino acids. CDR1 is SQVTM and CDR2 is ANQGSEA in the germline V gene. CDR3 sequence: CSATVPSNTGELFF. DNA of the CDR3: TGCAGTGCGACCGTCCCCTCGAACACCGGGGAGCTGTTTTTT.

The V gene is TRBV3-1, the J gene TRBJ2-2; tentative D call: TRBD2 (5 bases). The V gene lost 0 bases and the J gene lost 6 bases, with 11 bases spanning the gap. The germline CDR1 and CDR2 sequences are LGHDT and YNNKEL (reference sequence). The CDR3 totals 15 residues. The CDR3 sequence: CASSQDLRAAGELFF. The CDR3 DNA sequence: TGTGCCAGCAGCCAAGATTTGAGGGCTGCCGGGGAGCTGTTTTTT.

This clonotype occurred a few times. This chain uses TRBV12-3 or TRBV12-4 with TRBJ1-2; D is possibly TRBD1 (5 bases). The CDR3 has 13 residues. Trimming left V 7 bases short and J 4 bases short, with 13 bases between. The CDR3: CASTLRGAYGYTF. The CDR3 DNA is TGTGCCAGCACTCTAAGGGGTGCCTATGGCTACACCTTC.

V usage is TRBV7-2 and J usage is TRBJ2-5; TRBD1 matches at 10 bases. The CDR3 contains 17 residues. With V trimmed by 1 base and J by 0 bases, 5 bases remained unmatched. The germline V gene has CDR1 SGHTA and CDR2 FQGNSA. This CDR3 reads CASSLVGGTGDQETQYF. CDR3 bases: TGTGCCAGCAGCTTAGTAGGCGGGACAGGGGACCAAGAGACCCAGTACTTC. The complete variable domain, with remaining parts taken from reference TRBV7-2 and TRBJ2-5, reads GAGVSQSPSNKVTEKGKDVELRCDPISGHTALYWYRQSLGQGLEFLIYFQGNSAPDKSGLPSDRFSAERTGGSVSTLTIQRTQQEDSAVYLCASSLVGGTGDQETQYFGPGTRLLVL.

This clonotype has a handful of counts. The CDR3 is CASSFWGSYNEQFF. For the CDR3, the DNA is TGTGCCAGCAGTTTTTGGGGCTCCTACAATGAGCAGTTCTTC. This sequence joins TRBV27 and TRBJ2-1; D not certain. The germline V gene has CDR1 MNHEY and CDR2 SMNVEV (reference sequence). The CDR3 loop spans 14 amino acids. Trimming pared 3 bases from V and 0 bases from J, leaving 6 bases between.

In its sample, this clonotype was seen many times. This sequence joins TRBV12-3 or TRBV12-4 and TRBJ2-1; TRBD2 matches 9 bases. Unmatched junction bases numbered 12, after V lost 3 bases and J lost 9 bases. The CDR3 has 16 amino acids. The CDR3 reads CASSLGTAGLALEQFF. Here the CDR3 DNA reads TGTGCCAGCAGTTTGGGGACGGCCGGACTAGCGCTTGAGCAGTTCTTC.

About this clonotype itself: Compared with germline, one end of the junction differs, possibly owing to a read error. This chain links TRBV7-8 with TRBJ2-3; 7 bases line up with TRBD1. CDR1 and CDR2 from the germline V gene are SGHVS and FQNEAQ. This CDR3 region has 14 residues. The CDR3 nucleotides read TGTGCCGGCAGCTTAGGGGGCCGCACAGATACGCAGTATTTT. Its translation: CAGSLGGRTDTQYF.

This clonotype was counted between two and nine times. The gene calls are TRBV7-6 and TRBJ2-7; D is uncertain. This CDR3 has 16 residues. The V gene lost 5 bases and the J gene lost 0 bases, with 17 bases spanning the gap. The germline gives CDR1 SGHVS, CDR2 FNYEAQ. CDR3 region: CASSPPLGVGSYEQYF. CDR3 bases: TGTGCCAGCAGCCCTCCCCTCGGAGTCGGCTCCTACGAGCAGTACTTC.

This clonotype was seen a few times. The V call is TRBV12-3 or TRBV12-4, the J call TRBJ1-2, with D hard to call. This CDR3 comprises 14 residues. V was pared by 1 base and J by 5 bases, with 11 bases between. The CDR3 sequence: CASSLVSLEYGYTF. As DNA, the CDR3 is TGTGCCAGCAGTTTAGTTTCCCTAGAGTATGGCTACACCTTC.

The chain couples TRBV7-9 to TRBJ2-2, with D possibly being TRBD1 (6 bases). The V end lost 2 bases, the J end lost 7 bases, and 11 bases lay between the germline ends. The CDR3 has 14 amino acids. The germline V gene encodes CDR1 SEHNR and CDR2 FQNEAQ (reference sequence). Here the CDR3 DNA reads TGTGCCAGCAGCTTACTGCAGGGGATCGGGGAGCTGTTTTTT. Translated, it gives CASSLLQGIGELFF.

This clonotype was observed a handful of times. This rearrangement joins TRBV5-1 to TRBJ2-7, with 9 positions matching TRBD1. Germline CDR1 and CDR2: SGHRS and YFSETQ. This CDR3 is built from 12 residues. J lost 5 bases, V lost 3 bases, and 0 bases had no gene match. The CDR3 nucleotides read TGCGCCAGCAGCTACAGGGGGCACGAGCAGTACTTC. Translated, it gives CASSYRGHEQYF.

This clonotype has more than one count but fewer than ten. The CDR3 DNA follows: TGCAGTGCTTGGGACCGGGACAGGGCATCGGAGGAGCAGTTCTTC. Amino acid sequence: CSAWDRDRASEEQFF. The gene calls are TRBV20-1 and TRBJ2-1; 9 bases align to TRBD1. The CDR3 is 15 amino acids. The ends lost 5 bases at V and 10 bases at J; junction bases unmatched: 15. Germline assignment: CDR1 DFQATT and CDR2 SNEGSKA (reference sequence).

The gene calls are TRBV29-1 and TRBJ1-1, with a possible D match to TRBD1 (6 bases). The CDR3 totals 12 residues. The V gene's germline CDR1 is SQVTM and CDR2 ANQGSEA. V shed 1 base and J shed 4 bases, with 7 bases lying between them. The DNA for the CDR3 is TGCAGCGTTGAAGCAGGGGTCACTGAAGCTTTCTTT. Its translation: CSVEAGVTEAFF.

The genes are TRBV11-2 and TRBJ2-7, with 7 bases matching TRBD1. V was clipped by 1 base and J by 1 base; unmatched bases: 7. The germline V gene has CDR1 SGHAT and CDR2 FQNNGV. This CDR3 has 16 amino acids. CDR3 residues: CASSLVGTVGSYEQYF. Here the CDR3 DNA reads TGTGCCAGCAGCTTAGTAGGGACAGTGGGGTCCTACGAGCAGTACTTC.

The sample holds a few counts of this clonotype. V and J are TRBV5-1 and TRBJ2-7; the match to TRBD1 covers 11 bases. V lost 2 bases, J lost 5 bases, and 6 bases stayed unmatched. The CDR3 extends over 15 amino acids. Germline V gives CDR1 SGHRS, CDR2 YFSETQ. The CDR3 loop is CASSFTGTGGNEQYF. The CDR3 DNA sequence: TGCGCCAGCAGCTTTACCGGGACAGGGGGTAACGAGCAGTACTTC.

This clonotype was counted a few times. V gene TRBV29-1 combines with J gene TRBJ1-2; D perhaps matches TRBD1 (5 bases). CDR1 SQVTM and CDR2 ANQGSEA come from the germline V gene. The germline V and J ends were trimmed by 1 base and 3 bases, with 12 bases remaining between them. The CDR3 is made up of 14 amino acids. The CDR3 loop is CSVEGRGGDYGYTF. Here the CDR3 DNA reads TGCAGCGTTGAAGGCCGGGGAGGGGACTATGGCTACACCTTC.

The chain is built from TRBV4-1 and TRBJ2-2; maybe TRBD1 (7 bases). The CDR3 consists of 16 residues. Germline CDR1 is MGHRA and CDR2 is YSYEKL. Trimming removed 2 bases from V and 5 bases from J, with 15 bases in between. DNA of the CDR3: TGCGCCAGCAGCCAACACCCAGGGGGGAGAACCGGGGAGCTGTTTTTT. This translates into CASSQHPGGRTGELFF.

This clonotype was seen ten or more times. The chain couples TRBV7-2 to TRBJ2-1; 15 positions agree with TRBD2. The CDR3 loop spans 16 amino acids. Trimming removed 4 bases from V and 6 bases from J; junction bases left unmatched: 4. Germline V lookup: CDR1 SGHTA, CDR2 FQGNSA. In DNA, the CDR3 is TGTGCCAGCAGCTCACGGGGACTAGCGGGAGGCAATGAGCAGTTCTTC. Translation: CASSSRGLAGGNEQFF.

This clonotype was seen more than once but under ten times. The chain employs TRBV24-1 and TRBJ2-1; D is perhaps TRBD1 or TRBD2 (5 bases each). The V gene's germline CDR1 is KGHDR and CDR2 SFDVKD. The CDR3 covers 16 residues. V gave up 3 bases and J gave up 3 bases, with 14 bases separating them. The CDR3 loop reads CATSDTGAQDYNEQFF. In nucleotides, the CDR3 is TGTGCCACCAGTGATACCGGGGCCCAGGACTACAATGAGCAGTTCTTC.